This T cell receptor (beta chain) was identified in a study of technical replicates of blood from several donors. Produced via immunoSEQ multiplex PCR; TCRdb's table is partial and in-frame only. Among some 74,000 clones, 95% to 98% were seen once, and the ten largest hold more than 0.25%. Trimming cost V 1 base and J 3 bases, with 10 bases left between them. CDR3 length equals 13 residues. Germline loops: CDR1 GTSNPN, CDR2 SVGIG (reference sequence). The TCR comes from a human donor in good health. The source material was T cells isolated from PBMCs. The V and J genes are TRBV30 and TRBJ2-7, with D possibly being TRBD1 (6 bases). The CDR3 DNA is TGTGCCTGGAGTGAGGGGACAAGCTACGAGCAGTACTTC. It encodes CAWSEGTSYEQYF.